This T cell receptor (beta chain) was profiled in a study of blood T cell repertoires in COVID-19. Study-wide context: The study drew acute and convalescent COVID-19 samples from the United States, Italy and Spain.

The V gene's germline CDR1 is MNHEY and CDR2 SVGAGI. The CDR3 is made up of 14 amino acids. V lost 0 bases, J lost 0 bases, and 5 bases lay in between. Comment on this clone: At the DNA level, this CDR3 is encoded by other sequences in the same sample as well.

Original data processing: It was from reference gene primer amplification that nucleated cell counts were estimated. The data were produced by immunoSEQ multiplex PCR, yet TCRdb's version contains in-frame clones alone and is incomplete. Clone size and the V and J calls come from that table; the DNA yielded D and trimming. Of fewer than 250,000 clones in the sample, about 88% were seen once. Source material: peripheral blood. This TCR was sampled from a woman in her sixties with acute or convalescent COVID-19. V usage is TRBV6-5 and J usage is TRBJ1-1, with D possibly being TRBD1 (5 bases). CDR3 in amino acids: CASSYSRVNTEAFF. Written as DNA, the CDR3 is TGTGCCAGCAGTTACTCCAGGGTGAACACTGAAGCTTTCTTT.